This T cell receptor (beta chain) was recorded in a study of beta chain features in type 1 diabetes. TCRB transcripts that were expressed got sequenced, as all of the isolated RNA had been reverse transcribed. TCRdb keeps only in-frame clones here, not all; method: immunoSEQ multiplex PCR. The data hold hundreds of thousands of clones, with roughly a tenth observed a single time. Overall study findings and caveats: Type 1 diabetes patients showed a moderate but significant shortening of TCRB CDR3s in all four CD4+ subsets.

CDR3 length: 15 residues. With 3 bases removed from V and 4 bases from J, the gap between germline ends came to 16 bases. The germline V gene has CDR1 SGHRS and CDR2 YFSETQ. This clone was counted a few times. Its antigen is undetermined. V and J are TRBV5-1 and TRBJ1-1; possible D gene TRBD1, 5 bases. The source material was central memory CD4+ T cells from blood. The sequence was obtained from a man aged 25-45 years with type 1 diabetes. The CDR3 loop is CASSSTTATGTEAFF. The CDR3 nucleotides are TGCGCCAGCAGCTCGACGACAGCGACGGGCACTGAAGCTTTCTTT.